Below, one T cell receptor beta chain is given with its context. The entry originates in a study of somatic mutations in cytotoxic T cells in rheumatoid arthritis. The CDR3 consists of 14 residues. V was pared by 1 base and J by 1 base, with 6 bases between. Germline CDR1 reads SGHTA; CDR2 reads FQGTGA. Clones were read by immunoSEQ multiplex PCR, and TCRdb kept only the in-frame ones, dropping some. The data show around 15,000 clones, roughly 82% seen once. The receptor was isolated from an adult with rheumatoid arthritis. The rearrangement joins TRBV7-3 to TRBJ2-3; D gene uncertain. The source material was CD8+ T cells sorted from blood. The CDR3 spells CASSLIGGTDTQYF. For the CDR3, the DNA is TGTGCCAGCAGCTTAATTGGCGGCACAGATACGCAGTATTTT.